This entry lists 23 T cell receptor beta chains sequenced from one sample in a study of blood T cells in healthy people across ages (dated by TCRdb to 2015 to 2017). Library preparation used 5' RACE. A second PCR of roughly 7 to 12 cycles was performed with a sample-barcoded 5' primer and a J-beta primer mix. TCRdb's own reprocessing of the public reads used fastp at Q25 and MiXCR and kept productive beta chains. Under each unique CDR3 protein, matching rows form one entry showing the most common genes and DNA. The sample contains 1.5 million to 2 million distinct CDR3 sequences, about two fifths of them found a single time. The ten largest account for about 21% of the sample. The sequenced sample was blood. The receptors originated from a human donor in good health.

This clonotype was recorded a few times. The rearrangement links TRBV6-5 to TRBJ2-3; TRBD2 matches 7 bases. This CDR3 contains 15 residues. CDR1 is MNHEY, CDR2 SVGAGI, per germline. The V gene end was trimmed by 7 bases and the J gene end by 0 bases; junction bases not matched to a gene: 7. The CDR3 region is CASTSLLASTDTQYF. Written as DNA, the CDR3 is TGTGCCAGCACATCTTTACTAGCGAGCACAGATACGCAGTATTTT.

This clonotype has only a few counts. The chain joins TRBV20-1 to TRBJ1-1; D remains unclear. Deletions cut 1 base from V and 1 base from J, with 7 bases between. Germline CDR1 is DFQATT and CDR2 is SNEGSKA (reference sequence). The CDR3 is made up of 13 amino acids. CDR3: CSARAQANTEAFF. CDR3 coding DNA: TGCAGTGCTAGAGCGCAAGCGAACACTGAAGCTTTCTTT.

The table lists this clonotype with a count of one. The junction shows a germline mismatch at one end, possibly a read error. This chain uses TRBV4-1 with TRBJ2-2; TRBD1 aligns across 12 bases. CDR3 length: 16 residues. Germline loops: CDR1 MGHRA, CDR2 YSYEKL. Here the CDR3 reads CTSSWGTGGYTGELFF. The CDR3 DNA reads as TGCACCAGCAGCTGGGGGACAGGGGGCTACACCGGGGAGCTGTTTTTT.

This sequence joins TRBV7-2 and TRBJ2-1, with D perhaps given as TRBD1 or TRBD2 (6 bases each). The CDR3 is 15 amino acids. Germline V gives CDR1 SGHTA, CDR2 FQGNSA. Trimming took off 7 bases at V and 2 bases at J, with 15 bases between the two ends. In DNA form, the CDR3 reads TGTGCCAGCAACCCTTCCGGGGGCGCCTACAATGAGCAGTTCTTC. Its translation is CASNPSGGAYNEQFF.

The chain carries TRBV10-3 and TRBJ1-5; possibly TRBD1 for D (5 bases). Germline V gives CDR1 ENHRY, CDR2 SYGVKD. The CDR3 has 14 residues. V lost 6 bases, J lost 5 bases, and 14 bases lay in between. The CDR3 spells CAIREGRGDQPQHF. In nucleotides, the CDR3 is TGTGCCATCAGGGAGGGGAGGGGTGATCAGCCCCAGCATTTT.

This chain links TRBV7-2 with TRBJ1-6; the D is unclear. In germline, CDR1 is SGHTA, CDR2 FQGNSA. This CDR3 is built from 15 residues. The V end was cut by 1 base, the J end by 13 bases, with 17 bases between. The CDR3 region is CASSLGAADSFPLHF. The CDR3 DNA reads TGTGCCAGCAGCTTAGGGGCAGCCGATTCGTTCCCCCTCCACTTT.

This clonotype turned up a few times. The chain carries TRBV27 and TRBJ2-3; D is uncertain. CDR1 MNHEY and CDR2 SMNVEV come from the germline V gene (reference sequence). V shed 0 bases and J shed 8 bases, with 9 bases lying between them. The CDR3 has 13 residues. CDR3 DNA sequence: TGTGCCAGCAGTTTATCGGGTTCGGGTACGCAGTATTTT. It codes for CASSLSGSGTQYF.

This chain uses TRBV7-2 with TRBJ2-5; tentative D call: TRBD1 (5 bases). Germline CDR1 reads SGHTA; CDR2 reads FQGNSA. This CDR3 contains 15 residues. Trimming cost V 2 bases and J 2 bases, with 12 bases left between them. The CDR3 reads CASSLQVGEQETQYF. The CDR3 nucleotides are TGTGCCAGCAGCTTACAAGTAGGGGAACAAGAGACCCAGTACTTC.

This clonotype was picked up a small number of times. This CDR3 reads CASSSGWQEDGYTF. CDR3 nucleotide sequence: TGTGCCAGCAGCTCCGGGTGGCAGGAGGACGGCTACACCTTC. The rearrangement links TRBV7-2 to TRBJ1-2, with D hard to call. Trimming stripped 4 bases from V and 8 bases from J, with 17 bases between. Looked up from germline, CDR1 is SGHTA and CDR2 is FQGNSA. CDR3 length equals 14 residues.

The chain is built from TRBV2 and TRBJ1-2, with D unresolved. Germline loops: CDR1 SNHLY, CDR2 FYNNEI. There are 15 residues in the CDR3. Trimming removed 3 bases from V and 4 bases from J, with 15 bases in between. CDR3 sequence reads: CASSENRVGSYGYTF. The DNA of the CDR3 is TGTGCCAGCAGTGAGAATAGAGTTGGCAGCTATGGCTACACCTTC.

J is TRBJ1-1 and V is TRBV18; D gene unclear. The germline CDR1 and CDR2 sequences are KGHSH and LQKENI. This CDR3 region has 11 residues. V was cut by 6 bases and J by 8 bases, with 10 bases left in between. CDR3 protein: CASSPVGEAFF. The CDR3 nucleotides read TGTGCCAGCTCCCCGGTTGGGGAAGCTTTCTTT.

This clonotype occurred a few times. The chain is built from TRBV28 and TRBJ2-7; no firm D call. The J call may be in error: the DNA end matches TRBJ2-5 better. Germline CDR1 is MDHEN and CDR2 is SYDVKM. The CDR3 spans 11 residues. CDR3: CASGFTETQYF. CDR3 nucleotide sequence: TGTGCCAGCGGGTTCACGGAGACCCAGTACTTC.

This clonotype was seen a few times. The V call is TRBV20-1, the J call TRBJ2-3, with 8 bases identical to TRBD2. V gave up 6 bases and J gave up 4 bases; unmatched junction bases: 9. The CDR3 covers 14 residues. The germline gives CDR1 DFQATT, CDR2 SNEGSKA (reference sequence). For the CDR3, the DNA is TGCAGTGCCAGAAAGCGGGGGAGCTCAGATACGCAGTATTTT. Translating it yields CSARKRGSSDTQYF.

Many counts were recorded for this clonotype. The rearrangement uses TRBV5-1 and TRBJ1-5; no reliable D call. The CDR3 extends over 15 amino acids. Germline V lookup: CDR1 SGHRS, CDR2 YFSETQ. Trimming removed 0 bases from V and 0 bases from J, with 7 bases in between. CDR3 sequence: CASSLGGYSNQPQHF. For the CDR3, the DNA is TGCGCCAGCAGCTTGGGCGGGTATAGCAATCAGCCCCAGCATTTT.

The chain has TRBV10-3 and TRBJ1-5; unclear D gene. Germline CDR1 reads ENHRY; CDR2 reads SYGVKD. The V end lost 5 bases, the J end lost 3 bases, and 14 bases lay between the germline ends. The CDR3 runs to 15 residues. The CDR3 bases are TGTGCCATCAGTTCCCACAATCAGGACAATCAGCCCCAGCATTTT. As protein: CAISSHNQDNQPQHF.

This clonotype was seen more than once but under ten times. The chain combines TRBV7-2 with TRBJ2-5; D is uncertain. Trimming pared 3 bases from V and 5 bases from J, leaving 13 bases between. The germline CDR1 and CDR2 sequences are SGHTA and FQGNSA. The CDR3 loop spans 14 amino acids. For the CDR3, the DNA is TGTGCCAGCAGCTTTAGGGTGTCTACGGAGACCCAGTACTTC. Its protein is CASSFRVSTETQYF.

A few counts support this clonotype. This chain joins TRBV12-3 or TRBV12-4 and TRBJ1-1; TRBD1 matches 9 bases. Trimming cost V 6 bases and J 1 base; bases outside gene matches: 0. The CDR3 runs to 13 residues. This chain's CDR3 is CASRQGANTEAFF. In DNA form, the CDR3 reads TGTGCCAGCAGACAGGGGGCGAACACTGAAGCTTTCTTT.

The V and J genes are TRBV10-3 and TRBJ2-7, with 10 bases fitting TRBD1. V was clipped by 3 bases and J by 8 bases; unmatched bases: 7. Germline V CDR1 and CDR2: ENHRY, SYGVKD. CDR3 length equals 14 residues. DNA of the CDR3: TGTGCCATCAGTGAAGGGGGACAGGGGAGCAAGCAGTACTTC. Protein: CAISEGGQGSKQYF.

There are a few counts of this clonotype. Here the CDR3 DNA reads TGTGCCAGCAGCCAAGCGGGGGCGAGTAATGGCTACACCTTC. The encoded protein is CASSQAGASNGYTF. The V gene is TRBV13, the J gene TRBJ1-2; the D gene is possibly TRBD1 (6 bases). V dropped 5 bases and J dropped 6 bases, with 16 bases sitting between them. Germline CDR1 is PRHDT and CDR2 is FYEKMQ (reference sequence). This CDR3 contains 14 residues.

This chain uses TRBV6-6 with TRBJ2-4; unclear D gene. Germline V gene sequence: CDR1 MNHNY, CDR2 SVGAGI (reference sequence). The ends were cut back, 5 bases at V and 0 bases at J, with 11 bases in the middle. The CDR3 is made up of 15 amino acids. The CDR3 here is CASSVRLLAKNIQYF. As DNA, the CDR3 is TGTGCCAGCAGTGTCAGGCTTCTAGCCAAAAACATTCAGTACTTC.

This rearrangement joins TRBV27 to TRBJ2-7, with D possibly being TRBD1 or TRBD2 (6 bases each). Trimming took 4 bases from V and 3 from J, leaving 16 bases between them. CDR3 size: 15 residues. CDR1 MNHEY and CDR2 SMNVEV come from the germline V gene (reference sequence). CDR3 region: CASSSWRGSNYEQYF. CDR3 nucleotides: TGTGCCAGCAGTTCCTGGAGGGGGTCAAACTACGAGCAGTACTTC.

This chain connects TRBV5-1 to TRBJ2-1; no clear D. The CDR3 totals 17 residues. Germline loops: CDR1 SGHRS, CDR2 YFSETQ. V was clipped by 0 bases and J by 0 bases, with 13 bases between them. The CDR3: CASSLAPSRSSYNEQFF. CDR3 in DNA: TGCGCCAGCAGCTTGGCCCCCTCTCGCAGCTCCTACAATGAGCAGTTCTTC.

This clonotype has ten or more counts. CDR3 residues: CASSLVVGQPQHF. The CDR3 DNA is TGTGCCAGCAGCTTAGTGGTGGGTCAGCCCCAGCATTTT. J is TRBJ1-5 and V is TRBV7-2; D remains unclear. Germline V gene lookup returns CDR1 SGHTA and CDR2 FQGNSA. This CDR3 region has 13 residues. V was cut by 1 base and J by 6 bases, with 7 bases left in between.